This TCR beta chain was retrieved from a study of OX40 agonist ivuxolimab in advanced cancers. Patients were excluded for autoimmune disease history or systemic immunosuppression. V gave up 0 bases and J gave up 4 bases, with 7 bases separating them. This CDR3 has 13 residues. Germline-derived CDR1 and CDR2 are SGHNT and YYREEE (reference sequence). Findings and caveats of the study: Specificity for antigen went undetermined in the expanded peripheral T cells.

Measured with immunoSEQ multiplex PCR; TCRdb has only the in-frame clones, and not every one. Seen here are 39,000 or so clones, approximately 86% observed once, and the top ten hold over 10%. Concerning this clone: Its antigen remains unknown.

This TCR was sampled from an adult with an advanced solid tumor such as melanoma, head and neck, liver or kidney cancer. Material: CD4+ or CD8+ T cells sorted from blood, obtained in a trial of the OX40 agonist ivuxolimab. This rearrangement joins TRBV5-4 to TRBJ1-1; the D is unclear. The CDR3 DNA is TGTGCCAGCAGCTTGGTCACGGCCACTGAAGCTTTCTTT. The encoded protein is CASSLVTATEAFF. Full variable domain (missing parts from reference TRBV5-4 and TRBJ1-1): ETGVTQSPTHLIKTRGQQVTLRCSSQSGHNTVSWYQQALGQGPQFIFQYYREEENGRGNFPPRFSGLQFPNYSSELNVNALELDDSALYLCASSLVTATEAFFGQGTRLTVV.